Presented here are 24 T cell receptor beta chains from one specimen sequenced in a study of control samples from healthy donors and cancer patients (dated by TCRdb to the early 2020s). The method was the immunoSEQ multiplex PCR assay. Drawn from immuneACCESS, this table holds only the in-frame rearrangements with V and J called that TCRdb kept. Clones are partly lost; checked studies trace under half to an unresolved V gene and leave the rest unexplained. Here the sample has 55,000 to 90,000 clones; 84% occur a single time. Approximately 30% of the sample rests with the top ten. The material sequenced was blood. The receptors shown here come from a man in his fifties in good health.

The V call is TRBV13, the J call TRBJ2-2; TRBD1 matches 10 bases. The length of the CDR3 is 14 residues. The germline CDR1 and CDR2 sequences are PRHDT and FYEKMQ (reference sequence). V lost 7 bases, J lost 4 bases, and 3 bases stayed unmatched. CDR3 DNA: TGTGCCAGCATCGACAGGGGGCTCACCGGGGAGCTGTTTTTT. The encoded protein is CASIDRGLTGELFF.

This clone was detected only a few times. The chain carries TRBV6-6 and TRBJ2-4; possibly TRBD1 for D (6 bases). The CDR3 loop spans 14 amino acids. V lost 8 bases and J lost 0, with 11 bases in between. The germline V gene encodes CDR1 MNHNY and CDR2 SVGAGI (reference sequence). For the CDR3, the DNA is TGTGCCAGCCAGGGGCTAATAGCCAAAAACATTCAGTACTTC. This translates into CASQGLIAKNIQYF.

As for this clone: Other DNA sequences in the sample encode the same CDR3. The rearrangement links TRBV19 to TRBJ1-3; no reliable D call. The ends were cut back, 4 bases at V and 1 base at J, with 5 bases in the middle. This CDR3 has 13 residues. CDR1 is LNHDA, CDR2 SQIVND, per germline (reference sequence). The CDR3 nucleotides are TGTGCCAGTAGTAGAGGGTCTGGAAACACCATATATTTT. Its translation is CASSRGSGNTIYF.

The DNA of the CDR3 is TGTGCCAGCAGCTTTGGGACTAGCGACACAGATACGCAGTATTTT. It encodes CASSFGTSDTDTQYF. This chain links TRBV11-3 with TRBJ2-3; 10 positions match TRBD2. V dropped 3 bases and J dropped 2; count of bases not matched to a gene: 2. The CDR3 contains 15 residues. CDR1 is SGHNT, CDR2 YENEEA, per germline.

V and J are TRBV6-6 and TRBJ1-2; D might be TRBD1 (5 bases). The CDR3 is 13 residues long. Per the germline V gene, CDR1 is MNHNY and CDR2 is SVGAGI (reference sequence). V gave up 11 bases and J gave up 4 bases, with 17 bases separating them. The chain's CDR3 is CALNRGRGYGYTF. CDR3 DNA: TGTGCCCTGAATCGAGGTAGGGGCTATGGCTACACCTTC.

The CDR3 here is CASSIETVIYGYTF. The CDR3 region has the DNA TGTGCCAGTAGTATCGAGACAGTTATCTATGGCTACACCTTC. The J gene is TRBJ1-2, the V gene TRBV19; TRBD1 is a possible D gene (5 bases). The CDR3 consists of 14 residues. Germline lookup yields CDR1 LNHDA and CDR2 SQIVND (reference sequence). Trimming took 3 bases from V and 4 from J, leaving 12 bases between them.

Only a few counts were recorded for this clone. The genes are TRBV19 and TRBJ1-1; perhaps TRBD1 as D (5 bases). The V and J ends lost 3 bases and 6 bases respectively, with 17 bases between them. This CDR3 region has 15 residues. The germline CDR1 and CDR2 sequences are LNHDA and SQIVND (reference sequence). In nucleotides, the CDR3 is TGTGCCAGTAGTATTGGGGTCGGGGGAAACCCTGAAGCTTTCTTT. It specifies CASSIGVGGNPEAFF.

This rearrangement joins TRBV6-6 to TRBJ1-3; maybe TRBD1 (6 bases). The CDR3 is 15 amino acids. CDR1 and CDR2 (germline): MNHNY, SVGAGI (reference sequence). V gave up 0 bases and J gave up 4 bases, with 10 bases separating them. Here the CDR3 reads CASSYSQGGGNTIYF. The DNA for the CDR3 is TGTGCCAGCAGTTACTCACAGGGAGGCGGAAACACCATATATTTT.

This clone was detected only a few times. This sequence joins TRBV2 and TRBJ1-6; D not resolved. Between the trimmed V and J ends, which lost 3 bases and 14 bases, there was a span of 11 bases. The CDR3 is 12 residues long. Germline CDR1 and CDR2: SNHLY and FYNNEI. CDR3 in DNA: TGTGCCAGCAGTGACTGGCTGGGCACCCTCCACTTT. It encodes CASSDWLGTLHF.

The DNA of the CDR3 is TGTGCCAGCAGTTTCCGAAACAGGGCCTTCTATGGCTACACCTTC. This translates into CASSFRNRAFYGYTF. V is TRBV28 and J is TRBJ1-2; D is possibly TRBD1 (6 bases). Germline values: CDR1 MDHEN, CDR2 SYDVKM. This CDR3 is built from 15 residues. The V and J ends lost 3 bases and 4 bases respectively, with 15 bases between them.

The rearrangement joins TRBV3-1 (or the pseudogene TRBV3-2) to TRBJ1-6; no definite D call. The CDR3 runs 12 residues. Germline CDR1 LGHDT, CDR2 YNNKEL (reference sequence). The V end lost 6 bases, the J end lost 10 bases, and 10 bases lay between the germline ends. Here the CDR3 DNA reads TGTGCCAGCAGGCGGACGGGATCACCCCTCCACTTT. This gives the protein CASRRTGSPLHF.

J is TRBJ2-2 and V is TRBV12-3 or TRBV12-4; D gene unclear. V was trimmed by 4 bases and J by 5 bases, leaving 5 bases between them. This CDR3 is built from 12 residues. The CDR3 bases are TGTGCCAGCAGTTCTTATACCGGGGAGCTGTTTTTT. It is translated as CASSSYTGELFF.

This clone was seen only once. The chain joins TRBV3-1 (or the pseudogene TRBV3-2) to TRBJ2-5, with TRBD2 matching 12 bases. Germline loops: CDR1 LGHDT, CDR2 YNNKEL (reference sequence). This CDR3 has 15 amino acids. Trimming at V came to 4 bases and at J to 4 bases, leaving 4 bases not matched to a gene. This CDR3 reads CASSPGLAGTETQYF. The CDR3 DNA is TGTGCCAGCAGCCCCGGACTAGCGGGAACAGAGACCCAGTACTTC.

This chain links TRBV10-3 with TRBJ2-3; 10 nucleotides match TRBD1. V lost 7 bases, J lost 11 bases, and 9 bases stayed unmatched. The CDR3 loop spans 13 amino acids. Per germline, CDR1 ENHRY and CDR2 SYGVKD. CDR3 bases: TGTGCCATCACCGGAGCGGACAGGGGGATGCAGTATTTT. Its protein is CAITGADRGMQYF.

CDR3 nucleotide sequence: TGTGCCAGCAGCTTAGAAGGTCGGGTCTCCGAGCAGTACTTC. Its translation: CASSLEGRVSEQYF. This rearrangement joins TRBV7-3 to TRBJ2-7; unclear D gene. The germline CDR1 and CDR2 sequences are SGHTA and FQGTGA. V was pared by 2 bases and J by 6 bases, with 14 bases between. CDR3 length equals 14 residues.

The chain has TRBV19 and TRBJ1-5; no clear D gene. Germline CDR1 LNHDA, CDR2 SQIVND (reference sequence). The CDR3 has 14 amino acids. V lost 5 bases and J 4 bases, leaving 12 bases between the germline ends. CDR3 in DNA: TGTGCCAGTAGTCAGAGTTTGGGGAATCAGCCCCAGCATTTT. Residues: CASSQSLGNQPQHF. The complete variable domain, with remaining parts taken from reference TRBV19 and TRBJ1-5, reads DGGITQSPKYLFRKEGQNVTLSCEQNLNHDAMYWYRQDPGQGLRLIYYSQIVNDFQKGDIAEGYSVSREKKESFPLTVTSAQKNPTAFYLCASSQSLGNQPQHFGDGTRLSIL.

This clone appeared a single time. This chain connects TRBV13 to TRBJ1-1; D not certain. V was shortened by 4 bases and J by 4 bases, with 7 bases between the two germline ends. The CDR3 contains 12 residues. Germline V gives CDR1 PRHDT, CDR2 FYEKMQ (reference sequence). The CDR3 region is CASSSRITEAFF. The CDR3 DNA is TGTGCCAGCAGCTCTAGGATCACTGAAGCTTTCTTT.

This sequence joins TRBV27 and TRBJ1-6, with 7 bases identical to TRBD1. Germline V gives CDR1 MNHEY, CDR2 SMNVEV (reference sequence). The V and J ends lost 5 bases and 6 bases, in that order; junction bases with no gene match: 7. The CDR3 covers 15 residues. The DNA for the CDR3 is TGTGCCAGCAGTCCTGCAGGGGGGAGTAATTCACCCCTCCACTTT. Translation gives CASSPAGGSNSPLHF.

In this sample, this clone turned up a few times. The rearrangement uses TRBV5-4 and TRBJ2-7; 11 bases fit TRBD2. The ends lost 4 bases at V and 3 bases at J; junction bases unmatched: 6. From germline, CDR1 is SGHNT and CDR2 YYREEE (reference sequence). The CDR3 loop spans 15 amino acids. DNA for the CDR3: TGTGCCAGCAGCACGACTAGCGGGGCCGACTACGAGCAGTACTTC. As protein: CASSTTSGADYEQYF. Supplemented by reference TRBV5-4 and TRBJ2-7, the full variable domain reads ETGVTQSPTHLIKTRGQQVTLRCSSQSGHNTVSWYQQALGQGPQFIFQYYREEENGRGNFPPRFSGLQFPNYSSELNVNALELDDSALYLCASSTTSGADYEQYFGPGTRLTVT.

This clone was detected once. The CDR3 nucleotides are TGTGCCAGCAGGGGGCTTCCTCAAGAGACCCAGTACTTC. Protein: CASRGLPQETQYF. V is TRBV6-5 and J is TRBJ2-5; TRBD1 might be the D (5 bases). CDR3 length: 13 amino acids. Germline lookup yields CDR1 MNHEY and CDR2 SVGAGI. V was clipped by 6 bases and J by 2 bases, with 10 bases between them.

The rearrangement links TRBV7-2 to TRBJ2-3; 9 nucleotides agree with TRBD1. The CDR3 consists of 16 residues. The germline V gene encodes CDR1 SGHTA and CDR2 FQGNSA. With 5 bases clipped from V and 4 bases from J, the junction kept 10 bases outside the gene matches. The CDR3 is CASSPITGGGPDTQYF. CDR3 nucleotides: TGTGCCAGCAGCCCTATCACAGGGGGCGGCCCAGATACGCAGTATTTT.

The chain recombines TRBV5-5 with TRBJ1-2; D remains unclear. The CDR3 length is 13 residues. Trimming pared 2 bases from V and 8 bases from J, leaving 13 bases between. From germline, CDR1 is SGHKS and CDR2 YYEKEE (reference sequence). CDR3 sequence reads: CASSFQENWGYTF. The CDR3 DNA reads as TGTGCCAGCAGCTTCCAGGAGAATTGGGGCTACACCTTC.

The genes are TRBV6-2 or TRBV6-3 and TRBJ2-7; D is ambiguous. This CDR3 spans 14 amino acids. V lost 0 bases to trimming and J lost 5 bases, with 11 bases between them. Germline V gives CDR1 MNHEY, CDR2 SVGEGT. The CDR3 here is CASSYSSASNEQYF. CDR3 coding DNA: TGTGCCAGCAGTTACTCGAGTGCCTCGAACGAGCAGTACTTC.

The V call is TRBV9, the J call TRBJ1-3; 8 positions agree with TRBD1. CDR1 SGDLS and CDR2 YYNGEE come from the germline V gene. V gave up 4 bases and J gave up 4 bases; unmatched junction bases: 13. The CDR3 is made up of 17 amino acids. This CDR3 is CASSPGTGWQRGNTIYF. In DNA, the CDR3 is TGTGCCAGCAGCCCAGGGACAGGTTGGCAAAGGGGAAACACCATATATTTT. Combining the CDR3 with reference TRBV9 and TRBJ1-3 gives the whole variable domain DSGVTQTPKHLITATGQRVTLRCSPRSGDLSVYWYQQSLDQGLQFLIQYYNGEERAKGNILERFSAQQFPDLHSELNLSSLELGDSALYFCASSPGTGWQRGNTIYFGEGSWLTVV.